The sequence of this T cell receptor beta chain was determined in a study of T cell changes during pregnancy in multiple sclerosis (dated 2019 in TCRdb). A note on the overall study: Changes in the T cell repertoire over the course of pregnancy were examined in this study in women with multiple sclerosis.

As for this clone: The antigen it binds to is not known. There are no base qualities to consult, and no much larger clone falls within one base.

V is pared back by 5 bases and J by 4 bases, with 12 bases lying between the germline termini. From the germline V gene, CDR1 is SGHTA and CDR2 is FQGTGA. The CDR3 measures 14 amino acids from cysteine to phenylalanine. Only the CDR3 part of the read is kept: 42 bases, read in frame from the first base. Library prep was done by the immunoSEQ multiplex PCR assay. Held by TCRdb, this immuneACCESS table contains in-frame sequences only and omits some clones. Under half of the omission traces to an unresolved V gene where checked; the cause of the rest is unknown. Here the sample has approximately 40,000 clones; 89% occur a single time. More than 0.5% of the sample is taken by the ten largest.

The material was CD4+ T cells from peripheral blood mononuclear cells, obtained in the first trimester of pregnancy. The chain links TRBV7-3 with TRBJ1-5, and the D gene may be TRBD1, 6 bases matching. The clonotype comes from a female donor with multiple sclerosis, enrolled in a pregnancy study. The CDR3 region: CASSPGQLNQPQHF. The DNA sequence is TGTGCCAGCAGCCCCGGACAGTTAAATCAGCCCCAGCATTTT.